A single sample is the source of the 18 T cell receptor beta chains below, sequenced in a study of vaccination and CD4 T cells after COVID-19. Treatment noted: roughly nine-day PBMC culture with coronavirus spike peptide pools or control peptides (ViraFEST assay). Researchers collected the unexposed donor's CD4+ T cells before the COVID-19 pandemic (2011-2018). No antigen has been assigned to these receptors. With the Oncomine TCR Beta short-read assay, DNA from cultured CD4+ T cells was sequenced. Each CDR3 protein gets one entry after TCRdb re-called the PCR reads with MiXCR. Here the sample spans around 6,100 distinct CDR3 sequences, approximately 45% being singletons. The source material was CD4+ T cells from blood, cultured in vitro. These receptors came from a human donor in good health.

The chain uses TRBV6-1 and TRBJ2-3; 10 positions match TRBD1. Germline CDR1 MNHNS, CDR2 SASEGT. This CDR3 has 17 residues. Trimming at V came to 2 bases and at J to 3 bases, leaving 8 bases not matched to a gene. The CDR3 here is CASSEIQGQGRTDTQYF. CDR3 in DNA: TGTGCCAGCAGTGAAATCCAGGGACAGGGGAGGACAGATACGCAGTATTTT.

This chain joins TRBV20-1 and TRBJ2-2, with a possible D match to TRBD1 (6 bases). This CDR3 is 15 amino acids long. In germline, CDR1 is DFQATT, CDR2 SNEGSKA (reference sequence). V was shortened by 4 bases and J by 2 bases, with 14 bases between the two germline ends. CDR3 nucleotide sequence: TGCAGTGCTATAAAACCGGGACAAAACACCGGGGAGCTGTTTTTT. Amino acids: CSAIKPGQNTGELFF.

CDR3 bases: TGCAGTGCCCGCCCAGGGTACGGAAACACCATATATTTT. It specifies CSARPGYGNTIYF. This chain joins TRBV20-1 and TRBJ1-3; possible D gene TRBD1, 5 bases. Germline V lookup: CDR1 DFQATT, CDR2 SNEGSKA (reference sequence). The V end lost 6 bases, the J end lost 4 bases, and 13 bases lay between the germline ends. The CDR3 totals 13 residues.

The CDR3 protein is CASSFSESYGYTF. As DNA, the CDR3 is TGCGCCAGCAGCTTCTCGGAAAGCTATGGCTACACCTTC. The chain carries TRBV5-1 and TRBJ1-2; D gene uncertain. The V gene lost 2 bases and the J gene lost 4 bases, with 9 bases spanning the gap. The length of the CDR3 is 13 residues. Looked up from germline, CDR1 is SGHRS and CDR2 is YFSETQ.

This clonotype was detected a few times. The CDR3, as DNA: TGTGCCAGCAGTTTTGGTCGCCTGGGAGAGCAGTACTTC. Its protein product is CASSFGRLGEQYF. The chain uses TRBV12-3 or TRBV12-4 and TRBJ2-7, with D hard to call. CDR3 size: 13 residues. V was clipped by 3 bases and J by 7 bases, with 13 bases between them.

The chain employs TRBV7-8 and TRBJ2-1, with D unresolved. Per the germline V gene, CDR1 is SGHVS and CDR2 is FQNEAQ. This CDR3 is 16 amino acids long. V shed 3 bases and J shed 0 bases, with 12 bases lying between them. The CDR3 sequence: CASSFIGLSSYNEQFF. The CDR3 DNA reads as TGTGCCAGCAGCTTTATCGGGTTGAGCTCCTACAATGAGCAGTTCTTC. The complete variable domain, with remaining parts taken from reference TRBV7-8 and TRBJ2-1, reads GAGVSQSPRYKVAKRGQDVALRCDPISGHVSLFWYQQALGQGPEFLTYFQNEAQLDKSGLPSDRFFAERPEGSVSTLKIQRTQQEDSAVYLCASSFIGLSSYNEQFFGPGTRLTVL.

This rearrangement joins TRBV7-3 to TRBJ1-1; no reliable D call. In germline, CDR1 is SGHTA, CDR2 FQGTGA. This CDR3 region has 13 residues. Trimming left V 2 bases short and J 4 bases short, with 8 bases between. CDR3 nucleotide sequence: TGTGCCAGCAGCTTACTCGGTGGCACTGAAGCTTTCTTT. Residues: CASSLLGGTEAFF.

The CDR3 protein is CASSLSGFNTEAFF. The CDR3 DNA follows: TGTGCCAGCAGCTTGTCCGGGTTTAACACTGAAGCTTTCTTT. The rearrangement uses TRBV5-6 and TRBJ1-1; D remains unclear. CDR1 is SGHDT, CDR2 YYEEEE, per germline. The CDR3 length is 14 residues. V lost 1 base and J lost 2, with 9 bases in between.

This clonotype has a single count. The chain has TRBV30 and TRBJ2-3; no definite D call. The CDR3 extends over 11 amino acids. V was trimmed by 3 bases and J by 5 bases, leaving 6 bases between them. The V gene's germline CDR1 is GTSNPN and CDR2 SVGIG (reference sequence). CDR3 DNA sequence: TGTGCCTGGAGACGGCAAGATACGCAGTATTTT. Protein product: CAWRRQDTQYF.

V and J are TRBV7-3 and TRBJ2-7, with 7 bases aligning to TRBD1. From germline, CDR1 is SGHTA and CDR2 FQGTGA. This CDR3 comprises 13 residues. V gave up 5 bases and J gave up 3 bases; unmatched junction bases: 4. The CDR3 DNA is TGTGCCAGCAGCCGGGACAGATACTACGAGCAGTACTTC. Amino acids: CASSRDRYYEQYF. Full variable domain (remainder filled in from reference TRBV7-3 and TRBJ2-7): GAGVSQTPSNKVTEKGKYVELRCDPISGHTALYWYRQSLGQGPEFLIYFQGTGAADDSGLPNDRFFAVRPEGSVSTLKIQRTERGDSAVYLCASSRDRYYEQYFGPGTRLTVT.

The chain couples TRBV7-9 to TRBJ1-5; D is possibly TRBD1 (5 bases). Germline-derived CDR1 and CDR2 are SEHNR and FQNEAQ (reference sequence). The CDR3 totals 14 residues. Trimming removed 6 bases at V and 1 base at J, with 10 bases between. CDR3 region: CASRGEGSNQPQHF. CDR3 nucleotide sequence: TGTGCCAGCAGAGGGGAGGGGAGCAATCAGCCCCAGCATTTT.

V gene TRBV19 combines with J gene TRBJ2-7; D perhaps matches TRBD1 (5 bases). CDR1 LNHDA and CDR2 SQIVND come from the germline V gene (reference sequence). Trimming pared 7 bases from V and 2 bases from J, leaving 18 bases between. This CDR3 has 15 residues. The CDR3 nucleotides are TGTGCCAGTACTCAGGGATGGGGTCCTACCTACGAGCAGTACTTC. The encoded protein is CASTQGWGPTYEQYF. Supplemented by reference TRBV19 and TRBJ2-7, the full variable domain reads DGGITQSPKYLFRKEGQNVTLSCEQNLNHDAMYWYRQDPGQGLRLIYYSQIVNDFQKGDIAEGYSVSREKKESFPLTVTSAQKNPTAFYLCASTQGWGPTYEQYFGPGTRLTVT.

The table lists this clonotype with a few counts. The chain recombines TRBV6-1 with TRBJ1-2; 10 bases map to TRBD1. The CDR3 spans 13 residues. With V trimmed by 1 base and J by 7 bases, 0 bases remained unmatched. Germline-derived CDR1 and CDR2 are MNHNS and SASEGT. The CDR3 sequence is CASSEGTGGGYTF. CDR3 DNA: TGTGCCAGCAGTGAAGGGACAGGGGGTGGCTACACCTTC.

V is TRBV29-1 and J is TRBJ1-1; a possible D gene is TRBD1 (6 bases). V was trimmed by 7 bases and J by 2 bases, leaving 17 bases between them. The CDR3 totals 14 residues. In germline, CDR1 is SQVTM, CDR2 ANQGSEA. The DNA for the CDR3 is TGCAGCGCGGAGGGACAAGGCGGTAACACTGAAGCTTTCTTT. This codes for CSAEGQGGNTEAFF.

This clonotype was counted a few times. The CDR3 DNA is TGTGCCAGCAGTTTGGACCAGGTGGGGGGGTTGTATGGCTACACCTTC. Translated: CASSLDQVGGLYGYTF. The genes are TRBV6-5 and TRBJ1-2; perhaps TRBD1 as D (5 bases). The V gene lost 4 bases and the J gene lost 5 bases, with 20 bases spanning the gap. The CDR3 loop spans 16 amino acids. Germline V gives CDR1 MNHEY, CDR2 SVGAGI.

This clonotype has only a few counts. The CDR3 coding sequence is TGCAGTGCTAGGAGGGTGGACGGATACTATGGCTACACCTTC. The encoded protein is CSARRVDGYYGYTF. This chain uses TRBV20-1 with TRBJ1-2, with unresolved D. Between the trimmed V and J ends, which lost 3 bases and 3 bases, there was a span of 14 bases. The CDR3 totals 14 residues. Germline V CDR1 and CDR2: DFQATT, SNEGSKA (reference sequence).

In DNA form, the CDR3 reads TGTGCCTGGAGTGTTCATCACACTGAAGCTTTCTTT. It codes for CAWSVHHTEAFF. The V gene is TRBV30, the J gene TRBJ1-1; D gene unclear. CDR1 is GTSNPN, CDR2 SVGIG, per germline (reference sequence). The germline V and J ends were trimmed by 0 bases and 3 bases, with 5 bases remaining between them. The CDR3 length is 12 residues.

This chain links TRBV19 with TRBJ2-5; 13 bases are shared with TRBD2. The V segment lost 5 bases and the J segment 4 bases; nucleotides outside the gene matches: 7. CDR1 and CDR2 (germline): LNHDA, SQIVND (reference sequence). The CDR3 is 16 residues long. The CDR3: CASSSGTSGALETQYF. CDR3 nucleotides: TGTGCCAGTAGTTCCGGGACTAGCGGGGCCCTAGAGACCCAGTACTTC.